These 7 T cell receptor beta chains came from one sample sequenced in a study of blood T cell repertoires in COVID-19. Here immunoSEQ multiplex PCR was the method, and the copy in TCRdb shows in-frame clones only, minus some. The data contain under 450,000 clones, around nine tenths of them singletons. Sequencing was carried out using peripheral blood. The receptors derive from a woman aged 55 to 70 with COVID-19, enrolled during active disease.

The chain uses TRBV19 and TRBJ1-3; maybe TRBD1 (5 bases). CDR1 is LNHDA, CDR2 SQIVND, per germline (reference sequence). CDR3 size: 16 residues. Trimming pared 3 bases from V and 1 base from J, leaving 13 bases between. Written as DNA, the CDR3 is TGTGCCAGTAGTATTTCAGGGCCGGTATCTGGAAACACCATATATTTT. Amino acids: CASSISGPVSGNTIYF.

As regards this clone: A junction boundary mismatches the germline segment, possibly from a read error. The chain employs TRBV9 and TRBJ1-1; TRBD1 matches at 9 bases. CDR3 length equals 16 residues. The germline V gene encodes CDR1 SGDLS and CDR2 YYNGEE. CDR3 sequence: CASREGTGLLNTEALF. The DNA of the CDR3 is TGTGCCAGCAGGGAGGGGACAGGGCTCTTGAACACTGAAGCTCTCTTT.

The chain has TRBV19 and TRBJ2-7; TRBD2 aligns across 7 bases. CDR3 length: 14 residues. CDR1 is LNHDA and CDR2 is SQIVND in the germline V gene (reference sequence). The V gene end was trimmed by 4 bases and the J gene end by 4 bases; junction bases not matched to a gene: 7. CDR3 loop: CASSRGGGTYEQYF. In DNA, the CDR3 is TGTGCCAGTAGTAGGGGGGGTGGAACATACGAGCAGTACTTC.

The chain recombines TRBV6-6 with TRBJ1-5, with D possibly matching TRBD1 (5 bases). The germline V and J ends were trimmed by 10 bases and 3 bases, with 19 bases remaining between them. This CDR3 comprises 15 residues. Looked up from germline, CDR1 is MNHNY and CDR2 is SVGAGI (reference sequence). The CDR3 bases are TGTGCCACCCAACTGGGGGGAAACCCCAATCAGCCCCAGCATTTT. It specifies CATQLGGNPNQPQHF.

V is TRBV5-1 and J is TRBJ1-2, with 10 bases aligning to TRBD1. CDR3 length: 14 residues. Per germline, CDR1 SGHRS and CDR2 YFSETQ. J gave up 8 bases and V 4 bases, and 8 bases lay outside the gene matches. The CDR3 region has the DNA TGCGCCAGCAGCCCGGGACAGGGGTATGACGGCTACACCTTC. It encodes CASSPGQGYDGYTF.

The rearrangement joins TRBV4-3 to TRBJ2-3, with TRBD2 matching over 13 bases. With V trimmed by 3 bases and J by 2 bases, 2 bases remained unmatched. This CDR3 has 16 residues. Germline CDR1 and CDR2: LGHNA and YSLEER. CDR3 protein: CASSQGLAGFTDTQYF. As DNA, the CDR3 is TGCGCCAGCAGCCAGGGACTAGCGGGGTTCACAGATACGCAGTATTTT.

V is TRBV9 and J is TRBJ1-2, with D perhaps TRBD1 (5 bases). CDR1 is SGDLS and CDR2 is YYNGEE in the germline V gene. The CDR3 is 15 amino acids. Trimming left V 4 bases short and J 8 bases short, with 21 bases between. The CDR3 here is CASSSPAGRLAGYTF. The CDR3 nucleotides read TGTGCCAGCAGCTCCCCCGCGGGGCGGTTGGCCGGCTACACCTTC.